This entry lists 2 T cell receptor beta chains sequenced from one sample in a study of patients and donors after allogeneic stem cell transplantation. Each CDR3 protein is one row after TCRdb ran MiXCR on the RT-PCR reads. This table holds 25,000 or so distinct CDR3 sequences, around 29% found once. Sequenced: blood, either unsorted or a sorted T cell fraction (not recorded which). All receptors come from a human donor who was either an allogeneic HSCT recipient or a stem cell or donor lymphocyte infusion donor (not recorded which). It is not recorded whose cells these are; they may come from a transplant donor.

This chain uses TRBV24-1 with TRBJ2-1; 9 positions match TRBD2. This CDR3 region has 16 residues. V was clipped by 1 base and J by 6 bases; unmatched bases: 6. Germline CDR1 KGHDR, CDR2 SFDVKD. The CDR3 is CATSDLSLAGSNEQFF. Here the CDR3 DNA reads TGTGCCACCAGTGATTTAAGCCTAGCGGGGTCCAATGAGCAGTTCTTC.

This chain joins TRBV9 and TRBJ2-6, with D tentatively TRBD2 (7 bases). There are 16 residues in the CDR3. Germline CDR1 SGDLS, CDR2 YYNGEE. V lost 0 bases, J lost 2 bases, and 9 bases lay in between. The DNA of the CDR3 is TGTGCCAGCAGCGTAGCGGGGGGCCCTGGGGCCAACGTCCTGACTTTC. It yields the protein CASSVAGGPGANVLTF.